These T cell receptor beta chains were read from a single sample in a study of T-cell memory formation after mild COVID-19. From the 5' RACE reads, TCRdb called clonotypes with MiXCR, one entry per CDR3 protein. The repertoire includes about 450,000 distinct CDR3 sequences, about a quarter of them detected once, and under 15% sits in the top ten. The sequencing sample was made of PBMCs or a T cell subset sorted from them (not recorded which). Receptors were obtained from an adult woman who had mild COVID-19 (a few samples of this study predate the infection). Cell type and time point are not known. CDR3s include the opening cysteine and the closing phenylalanine or tryptophan. A D gene is named only where the DNA matches it firmly. Only some rows state a clone size, as once, few, many or a class for expanded clones.

cdr3_nt	cdr3_aa	v_call	j_call	d_call	clone_size
TGTGCCAGCAGCTTAGGGGCCAGGAGGACCGGGGAGCTGTTTTTT	CASSLGARRTGELFF	TRBV11-2	TRBJ2-2	-	few
TGTGCCAGCAGAACCAAGGGTTCAAGGACTGAAGCTTTCTTT	CASRTKGSRTEAFF	TRBV27	TRBJ1-1	-	-
TGTGCCAGCAGCGTAGGTGGGAGGGGCAATGAGCAGTTCTTC	CASSVGGRGNEQFF	TRBV9	TRBJ2-1	TRBD2	few
TGTGCCAGCAGCCCCCTATCCGGGACTAGCGGCCAAGCAGGATACGAGCAGTACTTC	CASSPLSGTSGQAGYEQYF	TRBV5-4	TRBJ2-7	TRBD2	few
TGTGCCAGCAGTCCGGGACTACATAGCACAGATACGCAGTATTTT	CASSPGLHSTDTQYF	TRBV6-6	TRBJ2-3	TRBD2	few
TGTGCCAGCAGCTTATGGGGAGACAGGGATCGCACAGATACGCAGTATTTT	CASSLWGDRDRTDTQYF	TRBV11-2	TRBJ2-3	TRBD1	-
TGCAGCGTTGATTCGTTACAGTCTATGGGCTACACCTTC	CSVDSLQSMGYTF	TRBV29-1	TRBJ1-2	-	few
TGTGCCAGCGCCCGGGACGGCGGCTCCTACGAGCAGTACTTC	CASARDGGSYEQYF	TRBV6-2/TRBV6-3	TRBJ2-7	-	few
TGTGCCAGCAGTTTTCTCCGTAAGAGCGGGGCCAGCGGAGATACGCAGTATTTT	CASSFLRKSGASGDTQYF	TRBV12-3/TRBV12-4	TRBJ2-3	TRBD2	-
TGTGCCAGCAGTTTGTTGGCTGATGCCTACAATGAGCAGTTCTTC	CASSLLADAYNEQFF	TRBV12-3/TRBV12-4	TRBJ2-1	-	-
TGCAGTGCTCCGGGGGATAGCAATCAGCCCCAGCATTTT	CSAPGDSNQPQHF	TRBV20-1	TRBJ1-5	-	few
TGTGCCAGCAGTTTTGGGACAGGGTCAGATCAGCCCCAGCATTTT	CASSFGTGSDQPQHF	TRBV12-3/TRBV12-4	TRBJ1-5	TRBD1	-
TGTGCCAGCAGTTCTGCACAGGGAGGGGAGCTGTTTTTT	CASSSAQGGELFF	TRBV12-3/TRBV12-4	TRBJ2-2	-	many
TGTGCCAGCAGTTGGGGGACTGGCCCAACCCACGAGCAGTACTTC	CASSWGTGPTHEQYF	TRBV6-5	TRBJ2-7	-	few
TGTGCCAGCAGCCCCCGTGCGTCTAGCGGGGGGGCCGATGAGCAGTTCTTC	CASSPRASSGGADEQFF	TRBV4-2	TRBJ2-1	TRBD2	-
TGTGCCAGCAGCAGAGACACTGACGAGCAGTACTTC	CASSRDTDEQYF	TRBV12-3/TRBV12-4	TRBJ2-7	-	-
TGTGCCAGCAGTGAGTTTTACACCGGGGAGCTGTTTTTT	CASSEFYTGELFF	TRBV6-1	TRBJ2-2	-	few
TGTGCCAGCAAATCAGGGGGCGCGGGTGATTATGGCTACACCTTC	CASKSGGAGDYGYTF	TRBV6-5	TRBJ1-2	TRBD1	-
TGCGCCAGCAGCCCTTCGTTGCAGGTGTCGAACACTGAAGCTTTCTTT	CASSPSLQVSNTEAFF	TRBV5-1	TRBJ1-1	-	few
TGTGCCAGCAGTCGGGACAGGGCTAACTATGGCTACACCTTC	CASSRDRANYGYTF	TRBV6-5	TRBJ1-2	TRBD1	-
TGTGCCAGCAGTATAACAGGGGTAACTGAAGCTTTCTTT	CASSITGVTEAFF	TRBV27	TRBJ1-1	TRBD1	few
TGCAGTGCTATCGCGGGTACTAGGCAGTTCTTC	CSAIAGTRQFF	TRBV20-1	TRBJ2-1	-	few
TGTGCCACCAGTGATTTGCAAATCGGGACAGGGGCAACAGATACGCAGTATTTT	CATSDLQIGTGATDTQYF	TRBV24-1	TRBJ2-3	TRBD1	-
TGTGCCAGCAGCTTGGGGGAGGGGGCGGACAATGAGCAGTTCTTC	CASSLGEGADNEQFF	TRBV5-5	TRBJ2-1	-	-
TGTGCCTGGAGTGCCTCAGGGGGCCCCGCTTTCTTT	CAWSASGGPAFF	TRBV30	TRBJ1-1	TRBD1	-
TGTGCCAGCAGCCCCCTCGCCGGGGGCGGCGAGCAGTACTTC	CASSPLAGGGEQYF	TRBV14	TRBJ2-7	-	-
TGTGCCAGCAGCTTAGACGAGGGTTCCCTATATGGCTACACCTTC	CASSLDEGSLYGYTF	TRBV7-9	TRBJ1-2	-	few
TGTGCCAGCAGCTTCGGGACAGGGGGGAACATTCAGTACTTC	CASSFGTGGNIQYF	TRBV7-8	TRBJ2-4	TRBD1	many
TGTGCCACCCAGGGAGGGCAGGGGGAGACCCAGTACTTC	CATQGGQGETQYF	TRBV24-1	TRBJ2-5	-	-
TGTGCCACCAGTGCCAGGGGGGTTGGGAACATTCAGTACTTC	CATSARGVGNIQYF	TRBV24-1	TRBJ2-4	-	few
TGTGCCAGCAGACCCGGGACAGCTAGCACAGATACGCAGTATTTT	CASRPGTASTDTQYF	TRBV9	TRBJ2-3	TRBD1	few
TGTGCCAGCAGAGGTGAAGGGACAGCCAAAAACATTCAGTACTTC	CASRGEGTAKNIQYF	TRBV6-6	TRBJ2-4	-	-
TGTGCCAGCAGGGGACCCAGCACAGATACGCAGTATTTT	CASRGPSTDTQYF	TRBV7-9	TRBJ2-3	-	few
TGTGCCTGGAGTGGTAACAGGGGATTGGGCGGCTACACCTTC	CAWSGNRGLGGYTF	TRBV30	TRBJ1-2	TRBD1	few
TGCGCCAGCAGCCAAGCTGTGACTAGCGGGAGGTCCTCCTACGAGCAGTACTTC	CASSQAVTSGRSSYEQYF	TRBV4-3	TRBJ2-7	TRBD2	few
TGTGCCAGCAGCCTTGTAGCGGGACAGGGACAGTATTTT	CASSLVAGQGQYF	TRBV3-1	TRBJ2-3	-	-
TGTGCCAGCAGCTTAGCCGGGTTGGGGAACACTGAAGCTTTCTTT	CASSLAGLGNTEAFF	TRBV7-9	TRBJ1-1	-	-
TGTGCCAGCAGGGCAGGGTTCAATGAGCAGTTCTTC	CASRAGFNEQFF	TRBV25-1	TRBJ2-1	-	few
TGCGCCAGCAGCTTGGACAGGGGCCCGAACACTGAAGCTTTCTTT	CASSLDRGPNTEAFF	TRBV5-1	TRBJ1-1	TRBD1	few
TGTGCCAGCAGCTCTTTTGGGGCCAACGTCCTGACTTTC	CASSSFGANVLTF	TRBV7-2	TRBJ2-6	-	-
TGTGCCAGCAGCAGGATGGCGGGGGGGAAAGAGACCCAGTACTTC	CASSRMAGGKETQYF	TRBV11-2	TRBJ2-5	TRBD2	-